This TCR beta chain was documented in a study of resident and recirculating memory T cells in vitiligo. Germline trimming cut 3 bases from V and 8 bases from J; bases unmatched to any gene: 9. CDR3 length: 14 residues. Germline values: CDR1 SGDLS, CDR2 YYNGEE. Method: immunoSEQ multiplex PCR; TCRdb's copy keeps in-frame clones and lacks some. The repertoire holds fewer than 80,000 clones, with approximately 90% as singletons. This TCR came from a male donor with vitiligo. The sample consisted of blood. J is TRBJ1-2 and V is TRBV9, with 8 bases that match TRBD1. The CDR3 spells CASSETGTGGGYTF. Here the CDR3 DNA reads TGTGCCAGCAGCGAAACCGGGACAGGAGGAGGCTACACCTTC.